This T cell receptor beta chain came from a study of T cell responses to AZD1222 COVID-19 vaccine. As regards this clone: Its antigen is currently unknown.

Study findings and constraints: Samples come after the peak T cell response, not at day 14. Among AZD1222 vaccinees, only 5 to 7 were seropositive at baseline. Two AZD1222 doses significantly raised spike-specific TCR breadth and depth over controls. Donors, mostly white British, included more females; clonal diversity was possibly underestimated.

The repertoire was sequenced with immunoSEQ multiplex PCR; TCRdb's copy has only in-frame clones and lacks some. In the table there are around 200,000 clones, roughly 94% of which are singletons. The source is an adult who received the AZD1222 COVID-19 vaccine. Specimen: peripheral blood, collected 28 days after the second AZD1222 dose.

The CDR3 here is CASGFTPTGPYEQYF. The CDR3 bases are TGTGCCAGCGGATTTACACCGACAGGGCCCTACGAGCAGTACTTC. The V and J genes are TRBV5-6 and TRBJ2-7, with 7 positions matching TRBD1. This CDR3 spans 15 amino acids. V lost 7 bases to trimming and J lost 2 bases; unmatched junction nucleotides: 12. Germline V lookup: CDR1 SGHDT, CDR2 YYEEEE.